This entry concerns a single T cell receptor (beta chain). Its antigen is not identified. As the method for making TCR beta libraries, quantitative 5'-RACE with molecular barcodes was used. MiXCR, applied by TCRdb to the 5' RACE reads, yields one record per CDR3 protein. The sample records 340,000 or so distinct CDR3 sequences, about 15% being singletons. The data are from a study of CD8 T cells in ankylosing spondylitis. Study results and caveats: Ankylosing spondylitis blood appeared to be characterized by a TCR beta motif of 8 or 9 highly homologous variants. Disease-linked clones were reportedly significantly enriched in matched ankylosing spondylitis synovial fluid. Certain motif variants had earlier appeared in reactive arthritis synovial fluid and blood.

The receptor was isolated from a male donor with ankylosing spondylitis or in good health (not recorded which). The material sequenced was blood, either unsorted or a sorted T cell fraction (not recorded which).

CDR3 protein: CASSWDSLNTGELFF. CDR3 in DNA: TGCGCCAGCAGCTGGGACAGCCTGAACACCGGGGAGCTGTTTTTT. This chain uses TRBV5-1 with TRBJ2-2; 7 bases match TRBD1. Germline CDR1 reads SGHRS; CDR2 reads YFSETQ. This CDR3 has 15 amino acids. The junction had 3 bases not matched to a gene; V was cut back by 3 bases and J by 1 base.